Each of the 15 T cell receptor beta chains below was sequenced from the same sample in a study of cytomegalovirus exposure and HLA in healthy donors. Using immunoSEQ multiplex PCR, the repertoire was profiled, and TCRdb retains in-frame clones only, with some absent. Found here are more than 250,000 clones, less than 95% of them singletons; the top ten hold roughly 3%. The sequencing sample was made of PBMCs. The receptors shown here come from a woman younger than 45 in good health and CMV-seronegative.

The chain recombines TRBV28 with TRBJ2-1, with 9 bases lining up with TRBD1. The CDR3 covers 14 residues. Per the germline V gene, CDR1 is MDHEN and CDR2 is SYDVKM. The V and J ends lost 8 bases and 6 bases, in that order; junction bases with no gene match: 8. The CDR3 protein is CASSGTGFSNEQFF. The CDR3 DNA reads TGTGCCAGCTCGGGGACAGGGTTTTCCAATGAGCAGTTCTTC.

The genes are TRBV7-9 and TRBJ2-1; 12 bases fit TRBD1. The V gene end was trimmed by 1 base and the J gene end by 8 bases; junction bases not matched to a gene: 3. The CDR3 runs 15 residues. From germline, CDR1 is SEHNR and CDR2 FQNEAQ (reference sequence). Here the CDR3 reads CASSLVGTGGHEQFF. In DNA form, the CDR3 reads TGTGCCAGCAGCTTAGTGGGGACAGGGGGCCATGAGCAGTTCTTC. The variable domain in full, completed from reference TRBV7-9 and TRBJ2-1, reads DTGVSQNPRHKITKRGQNVTFRCDPISEHNRLYWYRQTLGQGPEFLTYFQNEAQLEKSRLLSDRFSAERPKGSFSTLEIQRTEQGDSAMYLCASSLVGTGGHEQFFGPGTRLTVL.

For this clone: The sample holds other DNA sequences that translate to the same CDR3. The genes are TRBV4-3 and TRBJ2-7; the D gene is possibly TRBD1 (5 bases). The germline V gene encodes CDR1 LGHNA and CDR2 YSLEER. The germline V and J ends were trimmed by 0 bases and 2 bases, with 8 bases remaining between them. This CDR3 has 14 residues. The CDR3 loop is CASSQDRGPYEQYF. The CDR3 DNA is TGCGCCAGCAGCCAAGATAGGGGCCCCTACGAGCAGTACTTC.

This chain uses TRBV29-1 with TRBJ1-2; no clear D gene. Germline V lookup: CDR1 SQVTM, CDR2 ANQGSEA. The CDR3 is 14 residues long. The V end lost 3 bases, the J end lost 3 bases, and 14 bases lay between the germline ends. CDR3 protein: CSVESQVSDYGYTF. The DNA for the CDR3 is TGCAGCGTTGAGTCCCAGGTATCGGACTATGGCTACACCTTC.

This clone was counted only a few times. The chain couples TRBV6-4 to TRBJ2-1; D remains unclear. V was clipped by 0 bases and J by 1 base, with 7 bases between them. The CDR3 is 15 residues long. The germline CDR1 and CDR2 sequences are MRHNA and SNTAGT. Written as DNA, the CDR3 is TGTGCCAGCAGTGACTCTCCTAGTTCCTACAATGAGCAGTTCTTC. It is translated as CASSDSPSSYNEQFF.

The chain couples TRBV25-1 to TRBJ2-1; D may be TRBD2 (6 bases). V was shortened by 0 bases and J by 7 bases, with 13 bases between the two germline ends. The CDR3 extends over 15 amino acids. In germline, CDR1 is MGHDK, CDR2 SYGVNS. Written as DNA, the CDR3 is TGTGCCAGCAGTGAATATACGGGAGCAGGTAATGAGCAGTTCTTC. Its protein is CASSEYTGAGNEQFF. The whole variable domain, remainder taken from reference TRBV25-1 and TRBJ2-1, is EADIYQTPRYLVIGTGKKITLECSQTMGHDKMYWYQQDPGMELHLIHYSYGVNSTEKGDLSSESTVSRIRTEHFPLTLESARPSHTSQYLCASSEYTGAGNEQFFGPGTRLTVL.

The chain joins TRBV12-5 to TRBJ1-4; 8 positions match TRBD1. This CDR3 contains 14 residues. The V and J ends lost 6 bases and 7 bases, in that order; junction bases with no gene match: 7. The germline CDR1 and CDR2 sequences are LGHNT and FRNRAP. The DNA for the CDR3 is TGTGCTAGTGGAGCAGGGGGCGCGGTTGAAAAACTGTTTTTT. Translation gives CASGAGGAVEKLFF.

This chain joins TRBV29-1 and TRBJ2-1, with no clear D. V lost 4 bases and J 1 base, leaving 8 bases between the germline ends. This CDR3 is built from 13 residues. Germline CDR1 reads SQVTM; CDR2 reads ANQGSEA. In DNA, the CDR3 is TGCAGCGTTGTAGTAGCATCCTACAATGAGCAGTTCTTC. Translation gives CSVVVASYNEQFF.

This chain connects TRBV28 to TRBJ2-7; TRBD1 might be the D (6 bases). The V gene's germline CDR1 is MDHEN and CDR2 SYDVKM. V was clipped by 10 bases and J by 3 bases, with 13 bases between them. The CDR3 is 12 amino acids. This CDR3 reads CATGVEGYEQYF. DNA of the CDR3: TGTGCCACAGGGGTTGAAGGCTACGAGCAGTACTTC.

The rearrangement joins TRBV6-1 to TRBJ1-5; maybe TRBD1 (5 bases). CDR3 length equals 14 residues. V dropped 3 bases and J dropped 2 bases, with 8 bases sitting between them. Germline V CDR1 and CDR2: MNHNS, SASEGT. The CDR3 sequence: CASSDGGGNQPQHF. The DNA for the CDR3 is TGTGCCAGCAGTGATGGGGGTGGCAATCAGCCCCAGCATTTT.

J is TRBJ1-1 and V is TRBV18; D unresolved. The CDR3 contains 14 residues. V dropped 5 bases and J dropped 3 bases, with 13 bases sitting between them. The germline V gene encodes CDR1 KGHSH and CDR2 LQKENI. The CDR3 is CASSTRPRDTEAFF. The CDR3 DNA sequence: TGTGCCAGCTCAACTAGGCCGAGGGACACTGAAGCTTTCTTT.

V and J are TRBV27 and TRBJ1-2; D gene uncertain. Trimming shortened V by 5 bases and J by 3 bases, and 13 bases separated the two germline ends. Germline V gene sequence: CDR1 MNHEY, CDR2 SMNVEV (reference sequence). This CDR3 region has 14 residues. CDR3 loop: CASSRAPEDYGYTF. CDR3 nucleotides: TGTGCCAGCAGTAGGGCCCCCGAGGACTATGGCTACACCTTC.

This clone was counted a single time. The rearrangement links TRBV5-1 to TRBJ2-1, with a possible D match to TRBD1 (6 bases). Germline V CDR1 and CDR2: SGHRS, YFSETQ. V was cut by 8 bases and J by 0 bases, with 30 bases left in between. The length of the CDR3 is 20 residues. The CDR3 DNA reads TGCGCCAGATGGGATCGGCGGCGGACAGCGCACCAAAGCTCCTACAATGAGCAGTTCTTC. It is translated as CARWDRRRTAHQSSYNEQFF.

This clone was recorded once. This rearrangement joins TRBV29-1 to TRBJ1-5; possible D gene TRBD1, 5 bases. This CDR3 is built from 13 residues. The V and J ends lost 6 bases and 3 bases respectively, with 12 bases between them. Germline V gene data show CDR1 as SQVTM and CDR2 as ANQGSEA. The CDR3 region is CSVSWGINQPQHF. CDR3 bases: TGCAGCGTCTCGTGGGGGATCAATCAGCCCCAGCATTTT.

This clone was seen a single time. This chain uses TRBV6-6 with TRBJ1-2; weak D call: TRBD1 (5 bases). Germline CDR1 and CDR2: MNHNY and SVGAGI (reference sequence). V lost 6 bases to trimming and J lost 2 bases, with 10 bases between them. CDR3 length equals 13 residues. The CDR3, as DNA: TGTGCCAGCAGGGACGACAGCAACTATGGCTACACCTTC. As protein: CASRDDSNYGYTF.